Given below is one T cell receptor beta chain in context. Its cognate antigen has yet to be identified. Sequencing was carried out with an Illumina HiSeq 2000. The TCR beta cDNA libraries were made using 5'RACE template switching, a step that added both a universal primer site and unique molecular identifiers. Priming for cDNA synthesis came from the TCR beta constant segment, and two successive PCR amplification steps followed. In the authors' own workflow: MIGEC was used to demultiplex reads and group the reads by UMI, and MiTCR was used to assemble and quantify clonotypes. To exclude erroneous sequences, any TCR cDNA sequence not supported by at least two reads was discarded. The tcR package was used for downstream repertoire analysis, with clonotypes matched between fractions based on CDR3 nucleotide sequence plus V segment. VDJmatch was used to annotate antigen specificity against VDJdb, with one amino acid substitution allowed in CDR3. Following reprocessing of the reads by TCRdb, the data hold one row per CDR3 protein sequence and no DNA is available. The V and J calls follow TCRdb's processing rather than the paper's. The table kept for this sample lists about 160,000 distinct CDR3 sequences. The ten largest make up about a fifth of the sample.

This entry belongs to a study of T cells expressing NK-cell markers (dated by TCRdb to about 2020). In the study overall: Three sorted T-cell subsets (CD3+CD56+NKG2C+, CD3+CD56+NKG2C- and CD3+CD56-NKG2C+) from roughly 8 donors had their TCR beta-chain repertoires profiled. The libraries were sequenced on Illumina HiSeq 2000/2500, MiSeq or NextSeq, producing 2 x 150 bp reads. The eight sequenced donors were randomly selected healthy volunteers, three men and five women. Among the eight sequenced donors, seven were HCMV-seropositive and one was HCMV-seronegative.

Broad study findings and their caveats: In 6 or 7 donors, the dominant CD3+CD56+NKG2C+ clonotypes ranked among the top 10 CD8+ clonotypes, making up about 1.0-7.5% of CD8+ T cells. Those dominant clonotypes were again the most abundant among CD3+CD56-NKG2C+ cells in a few donors, at about 28.3-65%. It remained unclear whether the expanded NKG2C-expressing T cell clones were specific for HCMV antigens.

The CDR3 numbers 13 residues from cysteine through phenylalanine. No DNA was logged. The germline V gene (reference sequence) specifies DFQATT as CDR1 and SNEGSKA as CDR2. HCMV serostatus was determined by detecting HCMV-specific IgG in serum with a commercial ELISA kit. Peripheral blood mononuclear cells were isolated from blood by Ficoll density gradient centrifugation. The sequence links TRBV20-1 to TRBJ2-3. Sequencing was performed on blood T cells: a sorted CD56 or NKG2C T cell subset, CD4+ or CD8+ T cells, or bulk PBMC T cells (not recorded which). This clonotype originated in a woman between 18 and 70 years old in good health. The CDR3 reads as follows: CSGTDGTTDTQYF.